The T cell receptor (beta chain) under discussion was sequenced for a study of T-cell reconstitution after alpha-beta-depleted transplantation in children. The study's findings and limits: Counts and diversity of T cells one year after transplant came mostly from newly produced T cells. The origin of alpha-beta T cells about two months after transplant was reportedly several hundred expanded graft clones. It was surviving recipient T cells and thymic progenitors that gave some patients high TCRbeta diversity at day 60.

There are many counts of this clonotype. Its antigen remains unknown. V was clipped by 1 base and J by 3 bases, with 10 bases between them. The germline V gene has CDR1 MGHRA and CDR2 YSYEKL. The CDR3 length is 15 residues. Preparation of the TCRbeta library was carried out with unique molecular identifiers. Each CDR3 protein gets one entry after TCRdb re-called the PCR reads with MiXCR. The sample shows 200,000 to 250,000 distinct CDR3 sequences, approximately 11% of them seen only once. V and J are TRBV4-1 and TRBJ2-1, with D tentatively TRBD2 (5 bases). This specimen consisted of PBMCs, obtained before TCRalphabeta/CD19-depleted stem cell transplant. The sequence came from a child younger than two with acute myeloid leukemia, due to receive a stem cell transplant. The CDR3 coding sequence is TGCGCCAGCAGCCAAGGGGCGGGCCTCTACAATGAGCAGTTCTTC. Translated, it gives CASSQGAGLYNEQFF.